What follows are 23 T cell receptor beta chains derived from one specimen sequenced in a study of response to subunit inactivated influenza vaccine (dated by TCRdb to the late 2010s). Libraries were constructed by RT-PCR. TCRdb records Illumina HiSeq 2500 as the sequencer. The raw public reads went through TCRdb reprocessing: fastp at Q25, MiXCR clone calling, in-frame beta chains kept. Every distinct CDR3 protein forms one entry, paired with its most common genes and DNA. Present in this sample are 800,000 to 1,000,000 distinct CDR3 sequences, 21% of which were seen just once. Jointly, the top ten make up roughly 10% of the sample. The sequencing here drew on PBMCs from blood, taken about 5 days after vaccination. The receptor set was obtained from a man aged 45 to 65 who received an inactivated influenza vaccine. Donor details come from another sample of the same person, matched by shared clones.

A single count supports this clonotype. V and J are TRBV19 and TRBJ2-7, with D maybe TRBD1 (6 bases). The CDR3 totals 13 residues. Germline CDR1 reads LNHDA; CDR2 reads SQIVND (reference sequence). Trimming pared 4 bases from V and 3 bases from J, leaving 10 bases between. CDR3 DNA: TGTGCCAGTAGTACCCGGGACAACTACGAGCAGTACTTC. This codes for CASSTRDNYEQYF.

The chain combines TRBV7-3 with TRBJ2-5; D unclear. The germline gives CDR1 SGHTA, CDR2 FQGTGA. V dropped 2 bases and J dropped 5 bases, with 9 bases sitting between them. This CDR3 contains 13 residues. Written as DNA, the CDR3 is TGTGCCAGCAGCTTAGGTGTAAGCGAGACCCAGTACTTC. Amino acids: CASSLGVSETQYF.

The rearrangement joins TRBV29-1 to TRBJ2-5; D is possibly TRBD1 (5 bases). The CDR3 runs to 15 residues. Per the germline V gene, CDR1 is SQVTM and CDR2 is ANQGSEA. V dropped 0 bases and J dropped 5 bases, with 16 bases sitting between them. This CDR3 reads CSVEDQGAVGETQYF. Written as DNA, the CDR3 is TGCAGCGTTGAAGATCAGGGCGCCGTAGGCGAGACCCAGTACTTC.

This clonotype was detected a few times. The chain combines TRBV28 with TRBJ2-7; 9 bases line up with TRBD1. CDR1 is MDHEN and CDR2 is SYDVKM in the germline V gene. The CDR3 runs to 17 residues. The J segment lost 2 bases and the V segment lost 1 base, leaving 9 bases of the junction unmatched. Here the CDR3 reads CASSLSTGGRLAYEQYF. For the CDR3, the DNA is TGTGCCAGCAGTTTATCCACAGGGGGCAGGCTGGCCTACGAGCAGTACTTC.

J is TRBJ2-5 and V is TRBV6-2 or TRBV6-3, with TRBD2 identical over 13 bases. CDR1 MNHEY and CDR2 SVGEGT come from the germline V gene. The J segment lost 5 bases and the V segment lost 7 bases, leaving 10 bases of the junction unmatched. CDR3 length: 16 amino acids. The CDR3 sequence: CASTSRTSGRRETQYF. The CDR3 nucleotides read TGTGCCAGCACCTCCCGGACTAGCGGGAGAAGGGAGACCCAGTACTTC.

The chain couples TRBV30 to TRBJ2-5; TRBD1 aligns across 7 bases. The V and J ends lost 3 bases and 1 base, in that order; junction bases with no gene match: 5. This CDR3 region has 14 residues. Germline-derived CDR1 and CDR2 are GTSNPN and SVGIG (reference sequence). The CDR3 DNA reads TGTGCCTGGAGCCCACAGGGGATCCAAGAGACCCAGTACTTC. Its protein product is CAWSPQGIQETQYF.

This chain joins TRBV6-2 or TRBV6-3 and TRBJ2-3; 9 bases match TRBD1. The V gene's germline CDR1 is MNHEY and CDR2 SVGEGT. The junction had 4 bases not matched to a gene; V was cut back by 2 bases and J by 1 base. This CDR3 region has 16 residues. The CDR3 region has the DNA TGTGCCAGCAGTTACGGACAGGGGTCCCGCACAGATACGCAGTATTTT. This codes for CASSYGQGSRTDTQYF.

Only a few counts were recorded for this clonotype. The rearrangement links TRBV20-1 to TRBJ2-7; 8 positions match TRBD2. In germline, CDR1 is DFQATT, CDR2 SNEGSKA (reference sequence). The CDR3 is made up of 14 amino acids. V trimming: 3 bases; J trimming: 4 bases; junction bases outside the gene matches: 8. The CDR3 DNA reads TGCAGTGCTAGGGTCAGCGGGAGAGGGTACGAGCAGTACTTC. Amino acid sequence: CSARVSGRGYEQYF.

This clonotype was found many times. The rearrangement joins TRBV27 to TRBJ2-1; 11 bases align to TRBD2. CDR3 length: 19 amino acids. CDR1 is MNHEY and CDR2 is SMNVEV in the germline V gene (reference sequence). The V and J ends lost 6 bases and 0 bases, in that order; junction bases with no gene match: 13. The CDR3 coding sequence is TGTGCCAGCAGGTCCACTAGCGGGGGCTACAGGAGCTCCTACAATGAGCAGTTCTTC. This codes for CASRSTSGGYRSSYNEQFF.

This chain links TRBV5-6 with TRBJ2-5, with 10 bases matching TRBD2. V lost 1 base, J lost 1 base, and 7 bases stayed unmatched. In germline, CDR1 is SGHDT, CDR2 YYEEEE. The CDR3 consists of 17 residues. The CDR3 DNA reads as TGTGCCAGCAGCTTGTACGGGACTAGCGCTTTCCAAGAGACCCAGTACTTC. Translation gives CASSLYGTSAFQETQYF. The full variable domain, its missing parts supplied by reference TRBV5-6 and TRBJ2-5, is DAGVTQSPTHLIKTRGQQVTLRCSPKSGHDTVSWYQQALGQGPQFIFQYYEEEERQRGNFPDRFSGHQFPNYSSELNVNALLLGDSALYLCASSLYGTSAFQETQYFGPGTRLLVL.

CDR3 in amino acids: CATSRSGPGNTIYF. CDR3 in DNA: TGTGCCACCAGCCGGTCGGGACCGGGAAACACCATATATTTT. The chain links TRBV15 to TRBJ1-3, with a weak D call TRBD1 (5 bases). V gave up 5 bases and J gave up 4 bases, with 12 bases separating them. Germline V gives CDR1 LNHNV, CDR2 YYDKDF (reference sequence). CDR3 length: 14 residues.

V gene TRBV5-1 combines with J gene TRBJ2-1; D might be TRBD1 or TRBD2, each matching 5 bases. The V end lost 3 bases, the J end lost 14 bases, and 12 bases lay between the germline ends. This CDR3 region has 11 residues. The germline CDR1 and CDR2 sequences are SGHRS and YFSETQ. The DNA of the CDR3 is TGCGCCAGCAGCTCCGGGACCGGGGAGTTCTTC. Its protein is CASSSGTGEFF.

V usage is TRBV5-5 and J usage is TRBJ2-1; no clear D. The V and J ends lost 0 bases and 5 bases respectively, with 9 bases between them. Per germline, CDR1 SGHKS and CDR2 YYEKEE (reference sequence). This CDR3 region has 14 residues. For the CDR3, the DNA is TGTGCCAGCAGCTTGGCGGTTGCTCACAATGAGCAGTTCTTC. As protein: CASSLAVAHNEQFF.

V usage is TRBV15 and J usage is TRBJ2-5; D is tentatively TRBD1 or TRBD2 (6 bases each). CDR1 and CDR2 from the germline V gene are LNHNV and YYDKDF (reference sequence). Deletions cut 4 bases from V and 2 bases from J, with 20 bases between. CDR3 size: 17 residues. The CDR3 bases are TGTGCCACCAGCATCGACGCGACACAGGGAGGACAAGAGACCCAGTACTTC. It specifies CATSIDATQGGQETQYF.

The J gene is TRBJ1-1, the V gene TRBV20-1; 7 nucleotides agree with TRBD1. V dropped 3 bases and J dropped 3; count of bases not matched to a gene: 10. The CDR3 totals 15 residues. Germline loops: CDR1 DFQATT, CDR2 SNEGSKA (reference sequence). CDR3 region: CSARPLGQQYTEAFF. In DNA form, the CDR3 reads TGCAGTGCTAGGCCTTTGGGACAGCAATACACTGAAGCTTTCTTT.

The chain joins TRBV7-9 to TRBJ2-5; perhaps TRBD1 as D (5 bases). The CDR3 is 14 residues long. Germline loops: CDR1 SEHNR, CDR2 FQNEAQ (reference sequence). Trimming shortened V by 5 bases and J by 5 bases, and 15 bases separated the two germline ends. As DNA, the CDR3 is TGTGCCAGCAGCCGACTCACAGGATCGGAGACCCAGTACTTC. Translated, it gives CASSRLTGSETQYF.

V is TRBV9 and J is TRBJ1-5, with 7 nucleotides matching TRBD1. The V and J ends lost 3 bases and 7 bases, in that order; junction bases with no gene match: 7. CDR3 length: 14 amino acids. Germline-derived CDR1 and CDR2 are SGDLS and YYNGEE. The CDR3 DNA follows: TGTGCCAGCAGCGGGGACAGCTCCCCCCAGCCCCAGCATTTT. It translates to CASSGDSSPQPQHF.

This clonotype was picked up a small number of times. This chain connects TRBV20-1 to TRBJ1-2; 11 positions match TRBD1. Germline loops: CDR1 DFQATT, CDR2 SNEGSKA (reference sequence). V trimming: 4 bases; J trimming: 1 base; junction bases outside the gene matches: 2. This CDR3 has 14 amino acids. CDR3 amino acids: CSATGQGDNYGYTF. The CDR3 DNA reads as TGCAGTGCTACGGGACAGGGGGATAACTATGGCTACACCTTC.

The CDR3 protein is CASSHHRGRIGYTF. In DNA, the CDR3 is TGTGCCAGCAGCCACCACAGGGGGCGAATCGGCTACACCTTC. V gene TRBV3-1 combines with J gene TRBJ1-2; 9 nucleotides align to TRBD1. The CDR3 totals 14 residues. Germline V gives CDR1 LGHDT, CDR2 YNNKEL (reference sequence). V gave up 3 bases and J gave up 8 bases; unmatched junction bases: 7. Using reference TRBV3-1 and TRBJ1-2 for the parts outside the CDR3, the full variable domain is DTAVSQTPKYLVTQMGNDKSIKCEQNLGHDTMYWYKQDSKKFLKIMFSYNNKELIINETVPNRFSPKSPDKAHLNLHINSLELGDSAVYFCASSHHRGRIGYTFGSGTRLTVV.

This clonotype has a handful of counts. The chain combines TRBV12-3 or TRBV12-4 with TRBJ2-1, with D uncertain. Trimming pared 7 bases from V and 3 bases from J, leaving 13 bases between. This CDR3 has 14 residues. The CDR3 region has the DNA TGTGCCAGCACCATGACGTCTAACTACAATGAGCAGTTCTTC. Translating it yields CASTMTSNYNEQFF.

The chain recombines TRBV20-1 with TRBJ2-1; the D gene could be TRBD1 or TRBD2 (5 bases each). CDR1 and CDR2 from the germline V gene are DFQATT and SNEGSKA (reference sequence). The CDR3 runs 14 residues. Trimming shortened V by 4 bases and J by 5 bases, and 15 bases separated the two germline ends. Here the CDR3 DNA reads TGCAGTGCTATCTCTTGGGACGGAGACAATGAGCAGTTCTTC. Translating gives CSAISWDGDNEQFF.

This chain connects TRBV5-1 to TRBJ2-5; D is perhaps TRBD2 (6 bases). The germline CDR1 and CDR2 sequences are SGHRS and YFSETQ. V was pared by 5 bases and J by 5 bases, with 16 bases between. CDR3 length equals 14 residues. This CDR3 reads CASRVGGSGETQYF. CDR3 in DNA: TGCGCCAGCAGGGTCGGGGGATCAGGCGAGACCCAGTACTTC.

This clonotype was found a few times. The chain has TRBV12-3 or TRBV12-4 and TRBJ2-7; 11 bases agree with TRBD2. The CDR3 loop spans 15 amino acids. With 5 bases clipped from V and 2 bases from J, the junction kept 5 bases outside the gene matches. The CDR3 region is CASSPGLAVPYEQYF. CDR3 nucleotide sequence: TGTGCCAGCAGTCCGGGACTAGCGGTACCCTACGAGCAGTACTTC.